Listed below are T cell receptor beta chains from one sample, sequenced in a study of beta chain features in type 1 diabetes. Assay used: immunoSEQ multiplex PCR; TCRdb lists only in-frame clones, some missing. The table shows under 95,000 clones, with around a third occurring only once. Source material: stem cell memory CD4+ T cells from blood. These receptors originate from a young woman in good health. The CDR3 runs from the conserved cysteine through the conserved F or W. The order of the fields is D gene, J gene, clone size, CDR3 length, V gene, CDR3 DNA, CDR3 protein. D genes are given only for firm matches. Not all rows give a size; the values are once, few, many and, for expanded clones, a class.

>-|TRBJ1-3|-|12|TRBV2
TGTGCCAGCAGGACTGATGGAAATACCATATATTTT
CASRTDGNTIYF
>-|TRBJ2-2|once|16|TRBV19
TGTGCCAGTAGGGATGGAAAATTGGGAGACACCGGGGAGCTGTTTTTT
CASRDGKLGDTGELFF
>TRBD1|TRBJ2-7|few|14|TRBV7-2
TGTGCCAGCAGCACCGGACAGGGTCATATCGAGCAGTACTTC
CASSTGQGHIEQYF
>-|TRBJ2-3|-|15|TRBV28
TGTGCCAGCAGGAAGGAGACCTTACGGGGAGATACGCAGTATTTT
CASRKETLRGDTQYF
>TRBD1|TRBJ1-3|few|16|TRBV29-1
TGCAGCGTTGAAGATCTTCAGGGGGCTTCAGGAAACACCATATATTTT
CSVEDLQGASGNTIYF
>TRBD1|TRBJ1-1|-|13|TRBV12-5
TGTGCTAGTGGCAAGACAGGGGACACTGAAGCTTTCTTT
CASGKTGDTEAFF
>TRBD2|TRBJ2-5|-|16|TRBV19
TGTGCCAGTAGTATTTGGGGAGGGGAGAACCAAGAGACCCAGTACTTC
CASSIWGGENQETQYF
>TRBD2|TRBJ2-7|many|14|TRBV29-1
TGCAGCGTTCGGACTAGCGGGAGTCCTGACGAGCAGTACTTC
CSVRTSGSPDEQYF
>TRBD1|TRBJ1-1|-|13|TRBV19
TGTGCCAGTAGTGTCAACAGGGGGACTGAAGCTTTCTTT
CASSVNRGTEAFF
>TRBD2|TRBJ2-7|-|15|TRBV18
TGTGCCAGCCAACCTAGCGGGAGTGGCGCCTACGAGCAGTACTTC
CASQPSGSGAYEQYF
>-|TRBJ2-4|few|17|TRBV19
TGTGCCAGTAGTATAGGAGGAGGGCGACAGATTTCAAACATTCAGTACTTC
CASSIGGGRQISNIQYF
>-|TRBJ2-1|few|15|TRBV4-3
TGCGCCAGCAGCCAAGTCTACACAGCGGTCAATGAGCAGTTCTTC
CASSQVYTAVNEQFF
>TRBD1|TRBJ1-2|-|14|TRBV25-1
TGTGCCAGCGGTACTGAGGGGGCTGGATATGGCTACACCTTC
CASGTEGAGYGYTF
>TRBD1|TRBJ1-1|-|15|TRBV5-1
TGCGCCAGCAGCGGGGGGACAGGGATAAGTACTGAAGCTTTCTTT
CASSGGTGISTEAFF
>TRBD2|TRBJ2-1|-|14|TRBV11-3
TGTGCCAGCAGCTCCCGGACTAGCAGGTATGAGCAGTTCTTC
CASSSRTSRYEQFF
>TRBD1|TRBJ1-6|-|15|TRBV7-2
TGTGCCAGCAGCTCACTCTCAGGGGGTGAATCACCCCTCCACTTT
CASSSLSGGESPLHF
>-|TRBJ2-1|-|16|TRBV15
TGTGCCACCAGCAGAGATGAGGCGAGCTCCTACAATGAGCAGTTCTTC
CATSRDEASSYNEQFF
>-|TRBJ2-7|-|13|TRBV18
TGTGCCAGCTCAACCGGACAGACATCGGAGCAGTACTTC
CASSTGQTSEQYF
>TRBD2|TRBJ2-3|few|16|TRBV29-1
TGCAGCGTTGAAGATCTAGCGGAGCGGGCCACAGATACGCAGTATTTT
CSVEDLAERATDTQYF
>TRBD1|TRBJ1-6|few|13|TRBV5-1
TGCGCCAGCAGGACAGGGGAAGGTTCACCCCTCCACTTT
CASRTGEGSPLHF
>TRBD2|TRBJ2-1|-|18|TRBV6-1
TGTGCCAGCAGTGAAGAGGCTAGCGGTTCCTATGGTTACAATGAGCAGTTCTTC
CASSEEASGSYGYNEQFF
>-|TRBJ2-5|-|15|TRBV5-1
TGCGCCAGCACCTCTGGGCGGGCAGCGATAGAGACCCAGTACTTC
CASTSGRAAIETQYF
>TRBD1|TRBJ2-1|-|15|TRBV6-1
TGTGCCAGCAGTGGGTTTGGGACAGTAAGGCTTGAGCAGTTCTTC
CASSGFGTVRLEQFF
>TRBD1|TRBJ1-3|-|15|TRBV2
TGTGCCAGCAGGGTGGACAGGCCCGCCGGAAACACCATATATTTT
CASRVDRPAGNTIYF